This entry is about one T cell receptor beta chain. Method: immunoSEQ multiplex PCR; TCRdb's copy keeps in-frame clones and lacks some. Counted here are fewer than 200,000 clones, around 90% occurring once; the ten biggest clones make up approximately 1.5%. The data derive from a study of control samples from healthy donors and cancer patients. Germline lookup yields CDR1 MDHEN and CDR2 SYDVKM. J was trimmed by 4 bases and V by 2 bases; bases with no gene match: 7. This CDR3 is built from 16 residues. The material sequenced was blood. The origin of this receptor is a man aged 25-45 years in good health. The genes are TRBV28 and TRBJ2-1; TRBD2 agrees at 8 bases. The CDR3 DNA is TGTGCCAGCAGTTTACTTACTAGCGGATTGTACAATGAGCAGTTCTTC. Translation gives CASSLLTSGLYNEQFF.